This entry lists 5 T cell receptor beta chains sequenced from one sample in a study of technical replicates of blood from several donors. TCRdb's table, derived via immunoSEQ multiplex PCR, lists solely in-frame clones and lacks some. Of under 80,000 clones listed, 90% to 95% are singletons. Sequences were obtained from T cells isolated from PBMCs. The source is a human donor in good health.

The gene calls are TRBV27 and TRBJ2-7; TRBD2 aligns across 8 bases. In germline, CDR1 is MNHEY, CDR2 SMNVEV (reference sequence). This CDR3 spans 15 amino acids. V dropped 4 bases and J dropped 5; count of bases not matched to a gene: 10. The DNA of the CDR3 is TGTGCCAGCAGTTCCGACGGGGGGGGACCCCACGAGCAGTACTTC. It codes for CASSSDGGGPHEQYF.

The V call is TRBV30, the J call TRBJ2-4, with 8 positions matching TRBD1. V lost 2 bases, J lost 9 bases, and 6 bases stayed unmatched. Germline CDR1 reads GTSNPN; CDR2 reads SVGIG (reference sequence). There are 13 residues in the CDR3. CDR3 nucleotides: TGTGCCTGGAGTCGCGGACAGGGTGTCATTCAGTACTTC. The encoded protein is CAWSRGQGVIQYF.

The chain combines TRBV5-1 with TRBJ1-1; tentatively, D is TRBD1 (5 bases). The V gene's germline CDR1 is SGHRS and CDR2 YFSETQ. This CDR3 contains 15 residues. V was cut by 1 base and J by 3 bases, with 13 bases left in between. The CDR3, as DNA: TGCGCCAGCAGCTTGTTCACCCCGGGGGACACTGAAGCTTTCTTT. Encoded protein: CASSLFTPGDTEAFF.

This chain links TRBV5-5 with TRBJ1-1, with D uncertain. Germline-derived CDR1 and CDR2 are SGHKS and YYEKEE (reference sequence). V shed 7 bases and J shed 8 bases, with 18 bases lying between them. This CDR3 contains 13 residues. CDR3 amino acids: CASGDWEGGEAFF. In DNA form, the CDR3 reads TGTGCCAGCGGTGACTGGGAGGGTGGAGAAGCTTTCTTT.

J is TRBJ2-1 and V is TRBV7-6; 8 nucleotides match TRBD2. The V gene end was trimmed by 5 bases and the J gene end by 10 bases; junction bases not matched to a gene: 4. Germline CDR1 reads SGHVS; CDR2 reads FNYEAQ. The CDR3 is 12 residues long. In nucleotides, the CDR3 is TGTGCCAGCAGCCCCAGCGGGGGAGAGCAGTTCTTC. It is translated as CASSPSGGEQFF. Full variable domain (remainder filled in from reference TRBV7-6 and TRBJ2-1): GAGVSQSPRYKVTKRGQDVALRCDPISGHVSLYWYRQALGQGPEFLTYFNYEAQQDKSGLPNDRFSAERPEGSISTLTIQRTEQRDSAMYRCASSPSGGEQFFGPGTRLTVL.